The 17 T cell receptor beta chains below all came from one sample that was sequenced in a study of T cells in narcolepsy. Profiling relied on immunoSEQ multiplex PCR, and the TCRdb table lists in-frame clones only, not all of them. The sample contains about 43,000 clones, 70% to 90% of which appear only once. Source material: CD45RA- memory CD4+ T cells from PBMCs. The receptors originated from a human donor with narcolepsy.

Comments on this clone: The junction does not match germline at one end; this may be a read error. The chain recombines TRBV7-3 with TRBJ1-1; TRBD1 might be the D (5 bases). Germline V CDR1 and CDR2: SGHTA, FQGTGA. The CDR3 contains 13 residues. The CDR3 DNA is TGTGCCAGCAGACAACAACAGGACACTGAAGCTTCCTTT. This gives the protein CASRQQQDTEASF.

CDR3 sequence (DNA): TGCGCCAGTCAAAAAAACACAGGGTTTGGTGAGGACACTGAAGCTTTCTTT. Translating it yields CASQKNTGFGEDTEAFF. The chain combines TRBV10-1 with TRBJ1-1; a possible D gene is TRBD1 (6 bases). The CDR3 has 17 residues. CDR1 WNHNN and CDR2 SYGVQD come from the germline V gene (reference sequence). V lost 9 bases, J lost 3 bases, and 26 bases lay in between.

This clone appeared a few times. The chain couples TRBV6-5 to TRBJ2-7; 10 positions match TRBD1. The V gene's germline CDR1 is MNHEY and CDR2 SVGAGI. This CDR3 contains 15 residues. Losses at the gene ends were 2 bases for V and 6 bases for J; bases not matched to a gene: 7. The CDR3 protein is CASSYTGTGVSEQYF. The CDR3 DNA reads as TGTGCCAGCAGTTACACCGGGACAGGGGTGTCCGAGCAGTACTTC.

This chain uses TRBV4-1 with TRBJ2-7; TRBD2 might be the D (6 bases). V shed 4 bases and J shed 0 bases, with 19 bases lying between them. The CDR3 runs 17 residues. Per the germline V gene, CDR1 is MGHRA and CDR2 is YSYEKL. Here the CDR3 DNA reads TGCGCCAGCAGCCGAGAAGCGGGCCTCACCTTCTCCTACGAGCAGTACTTC. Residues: CASSREAGLTFSYEQYF.

CDR3 amino acids: CASSVTGRTDEQFF. The CDR3 coding sequence is TGTGCCAGCAGCGTAACAGGACGGACCGATGAGCAGTTCTTC. The chain joins TRBV11-3 to TRBJ2-1; maybe TRBD1 (5 bases). The V gene lost 5 bases and the J gene lost 8 bases, with 16 bases spanning the gap. The CDR3 totals 14 residues. Germline CDR1 is SGHNT and CDR2 is YENEEA. The whole variable domain, remainder taken from reference TRBV11-3 and TRBJ2-1, is EAGVVQSPRYKIIEKKQPVAFWCNPISGHNTLYWYLQNLGQGPELLIRYENEEAVDDSQLPKDRFSAERLKGVDSTLKIQPAELGDSAVYLCASSVTGRTDEQFFGPGTRLTVL.

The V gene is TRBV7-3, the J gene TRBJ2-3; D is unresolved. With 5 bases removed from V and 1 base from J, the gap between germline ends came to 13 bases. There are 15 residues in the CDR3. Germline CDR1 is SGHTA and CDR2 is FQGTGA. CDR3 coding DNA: TGTGCCAGCAGCCTCTTGCCCAGTGGCACAGATACGCAGTATTTT. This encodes CASSLLPSGTDTQYF. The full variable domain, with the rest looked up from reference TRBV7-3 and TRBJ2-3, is GAGVSQTPSNKVTEKGKYVELRCDPISGHTALYWYRQSLGQGPEFLIYFQGTGAADDSGLPNDRFFAVRPEGSVSTLKIQRTERGDSAVYLCASSLLPSGTDTQYFGPGTRLTVL.

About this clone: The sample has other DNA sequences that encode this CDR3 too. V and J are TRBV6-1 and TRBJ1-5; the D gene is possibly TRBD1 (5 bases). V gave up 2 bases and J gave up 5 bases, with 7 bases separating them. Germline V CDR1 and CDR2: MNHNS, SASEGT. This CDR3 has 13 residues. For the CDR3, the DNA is TGTGCCAGCAGTGAACCGGGGGATCAGCCCCAGCATTTT. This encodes CASSEPGDQPQHF.

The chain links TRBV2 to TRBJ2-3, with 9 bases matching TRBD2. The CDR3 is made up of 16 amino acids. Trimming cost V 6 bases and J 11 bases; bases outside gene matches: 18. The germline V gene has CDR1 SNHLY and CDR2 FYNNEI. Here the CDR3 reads CASSNSRGGLVSGQYF. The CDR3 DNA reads TGTGCCAGCAGCAATTCGCGGGGGGGCCTTGTTAGTGGGCAGTATTTT. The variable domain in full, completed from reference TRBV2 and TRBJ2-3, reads EPEVTQTPSHQVTQMGQEVILRCVPISNHLYFYWYRQILGQKVEFLVSFYNNEISEKSEIFDDQFSVERPDGSNFTLKIRSTKLEDSAMYFCASSNSRGGLVSGQYFGPGTRLTVL.

DNA for the CDR3: TGTGCCAGTAGTATGGCTGTGGAGAGGGGGGCTGGCTACACCTTC. This gives the protein CASSMAVERGAGYTF. The J gene is TRBJ1-2, the V gene TRBV19, with TRBD1 as a possible D gene (6 bases). The CDR3 is 15 residues long. Germline V gene data show CDR1 as LNHDA and CDR2 as SQIVND (reference sequence). V was pared by 3 bases and J by 7 bases, with 18 bases between.

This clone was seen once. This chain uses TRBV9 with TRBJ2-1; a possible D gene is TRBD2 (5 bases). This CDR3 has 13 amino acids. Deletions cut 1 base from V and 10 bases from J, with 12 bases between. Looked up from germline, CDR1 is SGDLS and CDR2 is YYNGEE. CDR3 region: CASSVTPSGEQFF. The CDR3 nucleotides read TGTGCCAGCAGCGTAACCCCGTCGGGAGAGCAGTTCTTC.

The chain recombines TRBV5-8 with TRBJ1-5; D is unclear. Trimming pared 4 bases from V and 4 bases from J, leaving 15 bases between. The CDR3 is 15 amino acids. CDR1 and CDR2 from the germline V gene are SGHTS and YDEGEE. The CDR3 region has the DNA TGTGCCAGCAGCCAAGAGTGGCAGAATAATCAGCCCCAGCATTTT. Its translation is CASSQEWQNNQPQHF. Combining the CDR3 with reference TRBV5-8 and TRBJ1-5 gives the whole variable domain EAGVTQSPTHLIKTRGQQATLRCSPISGHTSVYWYQQALGLGLQFLLWYDEGEERNRGNFPPRFSGRQFPNYSSELNVNALELEDSALYLCASSQEWQNNQPQHFGDGTRLSIL.

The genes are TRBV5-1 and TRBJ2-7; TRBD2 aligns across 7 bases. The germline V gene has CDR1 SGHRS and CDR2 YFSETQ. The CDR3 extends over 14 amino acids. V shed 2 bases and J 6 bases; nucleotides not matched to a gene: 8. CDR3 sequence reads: CASSLSGKLSEQYF. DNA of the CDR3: TGCGCCAGCAGCTTAAGCGGGAAGCTTAGCGAGCAGTACTTC.

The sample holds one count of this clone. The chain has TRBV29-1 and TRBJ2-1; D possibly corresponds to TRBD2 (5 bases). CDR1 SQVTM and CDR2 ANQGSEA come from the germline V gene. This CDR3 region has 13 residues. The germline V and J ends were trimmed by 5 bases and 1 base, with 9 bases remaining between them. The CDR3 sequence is CSVLRGSYNEQFF. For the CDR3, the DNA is TGCAGCGTTCTTAGAGGGTCCTACAATGAGCAGTTCTTC.

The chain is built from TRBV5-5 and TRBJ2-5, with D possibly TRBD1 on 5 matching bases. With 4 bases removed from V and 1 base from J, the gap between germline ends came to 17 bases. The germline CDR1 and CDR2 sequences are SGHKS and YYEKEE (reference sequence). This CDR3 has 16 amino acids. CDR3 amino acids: CASSLGMAGSQETQYF. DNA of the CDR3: TGTGCCAGCAGCCTGGGAATGGCAGGGTCCCAAGAGACCCAGTACTTC.

The CDR3 region has the DNA TGTGCCAGCAGCTTAAGTGTTCCGGCAACGCAGTATTTT. Its protein product is CASSLSVPATQYF. V gene TRBV7-2 combines with J gene TRBJ2-3; D remains unclear. Trimming removed 2 bases from V and 9 bases from J, with 12 bases in between. Germline V gene lookup returns CDR1 SGHTA and CDR2 FQGNSA. This CDR3 contains 13 residues.

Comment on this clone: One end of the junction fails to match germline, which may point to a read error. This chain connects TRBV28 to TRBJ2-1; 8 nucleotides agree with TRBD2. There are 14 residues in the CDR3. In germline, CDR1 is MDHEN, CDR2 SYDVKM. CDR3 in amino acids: CASSSVAGTLFKIF. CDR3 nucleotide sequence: TGTGCCAGCAGTTCAGTAGCGGGGACCTTGTTTAAGATCTTC.

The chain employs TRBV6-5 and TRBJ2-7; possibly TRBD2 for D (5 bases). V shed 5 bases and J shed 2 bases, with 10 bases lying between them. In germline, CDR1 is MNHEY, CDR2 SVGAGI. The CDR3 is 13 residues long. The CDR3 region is CASSAGNPYEQYF. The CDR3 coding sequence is TGTGCCAGCAGTGCCGGGAACCCCTACGAGCAGTACTTC.